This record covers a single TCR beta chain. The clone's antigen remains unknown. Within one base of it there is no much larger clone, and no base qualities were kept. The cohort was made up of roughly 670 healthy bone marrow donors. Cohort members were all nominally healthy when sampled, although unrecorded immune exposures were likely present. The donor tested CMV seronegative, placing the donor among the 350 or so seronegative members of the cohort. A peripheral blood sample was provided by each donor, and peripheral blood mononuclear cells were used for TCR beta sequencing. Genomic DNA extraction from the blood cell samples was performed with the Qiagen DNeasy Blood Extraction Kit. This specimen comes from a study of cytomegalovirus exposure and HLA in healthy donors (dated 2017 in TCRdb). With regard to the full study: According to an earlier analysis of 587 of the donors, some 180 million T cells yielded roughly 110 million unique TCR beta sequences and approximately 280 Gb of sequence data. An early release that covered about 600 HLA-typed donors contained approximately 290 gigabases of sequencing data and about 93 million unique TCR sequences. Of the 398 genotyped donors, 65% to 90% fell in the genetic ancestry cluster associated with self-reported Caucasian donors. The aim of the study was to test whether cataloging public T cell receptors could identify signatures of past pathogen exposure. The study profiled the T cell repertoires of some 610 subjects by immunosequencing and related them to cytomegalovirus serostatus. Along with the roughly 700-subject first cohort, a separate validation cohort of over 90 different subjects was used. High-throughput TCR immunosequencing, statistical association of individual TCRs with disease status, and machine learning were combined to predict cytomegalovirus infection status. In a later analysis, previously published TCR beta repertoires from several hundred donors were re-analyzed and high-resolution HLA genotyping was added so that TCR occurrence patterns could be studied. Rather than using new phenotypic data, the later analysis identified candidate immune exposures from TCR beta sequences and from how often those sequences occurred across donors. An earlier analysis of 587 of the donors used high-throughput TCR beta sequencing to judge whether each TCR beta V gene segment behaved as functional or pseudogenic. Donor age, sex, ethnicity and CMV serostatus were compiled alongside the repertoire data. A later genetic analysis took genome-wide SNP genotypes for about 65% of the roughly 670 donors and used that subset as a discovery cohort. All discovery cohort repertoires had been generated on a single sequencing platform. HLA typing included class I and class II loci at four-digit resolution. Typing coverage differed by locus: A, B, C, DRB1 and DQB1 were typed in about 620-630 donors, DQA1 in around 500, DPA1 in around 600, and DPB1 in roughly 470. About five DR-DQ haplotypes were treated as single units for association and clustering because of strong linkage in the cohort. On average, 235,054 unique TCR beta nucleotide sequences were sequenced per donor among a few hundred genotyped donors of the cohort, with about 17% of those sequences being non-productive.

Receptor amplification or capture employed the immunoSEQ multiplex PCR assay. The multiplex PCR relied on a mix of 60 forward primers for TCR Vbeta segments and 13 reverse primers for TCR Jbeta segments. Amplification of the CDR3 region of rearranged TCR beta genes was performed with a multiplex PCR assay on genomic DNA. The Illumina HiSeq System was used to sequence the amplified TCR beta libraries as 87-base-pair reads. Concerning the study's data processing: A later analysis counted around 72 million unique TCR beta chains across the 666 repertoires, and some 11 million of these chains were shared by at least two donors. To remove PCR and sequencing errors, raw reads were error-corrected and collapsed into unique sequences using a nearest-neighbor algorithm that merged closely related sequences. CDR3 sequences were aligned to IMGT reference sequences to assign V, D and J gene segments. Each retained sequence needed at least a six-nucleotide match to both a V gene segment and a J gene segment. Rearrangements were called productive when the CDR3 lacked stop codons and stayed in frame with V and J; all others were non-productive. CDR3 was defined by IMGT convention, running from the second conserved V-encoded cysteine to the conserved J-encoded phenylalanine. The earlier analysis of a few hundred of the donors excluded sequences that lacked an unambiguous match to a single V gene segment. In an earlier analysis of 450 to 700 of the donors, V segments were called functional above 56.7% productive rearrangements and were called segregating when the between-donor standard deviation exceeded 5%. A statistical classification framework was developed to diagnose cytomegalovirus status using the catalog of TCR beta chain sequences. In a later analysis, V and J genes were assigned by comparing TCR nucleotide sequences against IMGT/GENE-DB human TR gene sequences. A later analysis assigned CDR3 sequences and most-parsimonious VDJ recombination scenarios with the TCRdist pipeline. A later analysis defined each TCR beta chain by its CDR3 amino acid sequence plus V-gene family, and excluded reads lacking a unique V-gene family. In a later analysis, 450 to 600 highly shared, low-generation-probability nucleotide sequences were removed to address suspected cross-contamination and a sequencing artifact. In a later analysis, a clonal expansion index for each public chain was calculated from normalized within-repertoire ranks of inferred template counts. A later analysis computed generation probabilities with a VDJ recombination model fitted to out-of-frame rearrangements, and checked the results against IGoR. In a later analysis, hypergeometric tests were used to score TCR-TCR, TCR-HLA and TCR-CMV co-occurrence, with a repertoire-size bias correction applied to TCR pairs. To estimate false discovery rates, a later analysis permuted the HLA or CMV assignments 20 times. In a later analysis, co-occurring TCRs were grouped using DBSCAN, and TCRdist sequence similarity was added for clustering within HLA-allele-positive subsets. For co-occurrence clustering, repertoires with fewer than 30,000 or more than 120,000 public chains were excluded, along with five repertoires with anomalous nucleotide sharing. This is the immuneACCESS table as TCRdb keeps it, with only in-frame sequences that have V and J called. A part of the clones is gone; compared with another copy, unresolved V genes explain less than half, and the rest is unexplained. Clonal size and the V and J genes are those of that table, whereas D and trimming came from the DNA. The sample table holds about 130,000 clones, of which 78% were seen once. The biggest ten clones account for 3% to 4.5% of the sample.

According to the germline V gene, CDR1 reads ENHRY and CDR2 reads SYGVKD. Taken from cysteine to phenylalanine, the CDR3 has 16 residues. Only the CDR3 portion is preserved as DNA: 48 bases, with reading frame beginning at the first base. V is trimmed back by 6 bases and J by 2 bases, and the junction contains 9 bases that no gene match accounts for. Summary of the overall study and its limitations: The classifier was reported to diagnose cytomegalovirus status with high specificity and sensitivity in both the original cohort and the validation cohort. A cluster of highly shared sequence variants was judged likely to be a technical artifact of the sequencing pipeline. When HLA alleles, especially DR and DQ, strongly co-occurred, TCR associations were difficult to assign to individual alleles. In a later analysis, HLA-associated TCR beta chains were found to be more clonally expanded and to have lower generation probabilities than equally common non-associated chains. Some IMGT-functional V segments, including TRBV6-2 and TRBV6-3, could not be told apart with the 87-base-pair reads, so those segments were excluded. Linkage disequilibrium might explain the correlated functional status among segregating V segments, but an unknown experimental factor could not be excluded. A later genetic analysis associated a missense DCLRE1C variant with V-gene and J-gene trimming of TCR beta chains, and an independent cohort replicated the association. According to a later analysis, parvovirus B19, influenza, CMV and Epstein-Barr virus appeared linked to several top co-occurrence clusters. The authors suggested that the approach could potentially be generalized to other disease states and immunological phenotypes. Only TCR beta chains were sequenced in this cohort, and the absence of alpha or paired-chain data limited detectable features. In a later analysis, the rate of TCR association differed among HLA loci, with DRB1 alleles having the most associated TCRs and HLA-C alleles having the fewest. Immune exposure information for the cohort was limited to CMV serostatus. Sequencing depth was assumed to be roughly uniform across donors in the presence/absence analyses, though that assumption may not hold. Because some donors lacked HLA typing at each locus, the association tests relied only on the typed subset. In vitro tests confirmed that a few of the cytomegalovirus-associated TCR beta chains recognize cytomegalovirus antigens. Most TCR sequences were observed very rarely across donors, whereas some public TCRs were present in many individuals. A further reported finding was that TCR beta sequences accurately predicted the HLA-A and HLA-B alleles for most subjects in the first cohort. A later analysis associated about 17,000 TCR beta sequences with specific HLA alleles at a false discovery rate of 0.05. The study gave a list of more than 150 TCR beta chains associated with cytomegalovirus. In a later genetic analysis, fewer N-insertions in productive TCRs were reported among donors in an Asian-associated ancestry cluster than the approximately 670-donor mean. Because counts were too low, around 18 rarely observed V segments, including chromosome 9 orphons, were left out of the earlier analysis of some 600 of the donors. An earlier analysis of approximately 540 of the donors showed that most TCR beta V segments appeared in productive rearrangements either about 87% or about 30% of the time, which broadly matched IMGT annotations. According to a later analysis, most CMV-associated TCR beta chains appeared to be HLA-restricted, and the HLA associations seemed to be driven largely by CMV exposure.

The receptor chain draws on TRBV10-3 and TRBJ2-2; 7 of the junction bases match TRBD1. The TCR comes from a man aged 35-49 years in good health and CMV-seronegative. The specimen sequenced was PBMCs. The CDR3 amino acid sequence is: CAISAATGANTGELFF. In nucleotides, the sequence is TGTGCCATCAGCGCCGCTACAGGGGCAAACACCGGGGAGCTGTTTTTT.